The entry below describes one TCR beta chain. This entry belongs to a study of blood T cell repertoires in COVID-19. At the level of the study: Sites in the United States, Italy and Spain provided acute and convalescent COVID-19 samples. T cells, B-cell-depleted T cells, or PBMCs provided the cDNA or gDNA that served as material.

Using immunoSEQ multiplex PCR, the repertoire was profiled, and TCRdb retains in-frame clones only, with some absent. The data hold some 96,000 clones, with 85% observed a single time. There are 14 residues in the CDR3. In germline, CDR1 is SGHRS, CDR2 YFSETQ. V was shortened by 2 bases and J by 2 bases, with 8 bases between the two germline ends. The chain uses TRBV5-1 and TRBJ1-3, with TRBD1 as a possible D gene (6 bases). The sequence was collected from a man aged 45-60 years with active or convalescent COVID-19. The sample was peripheral blood. CDR3 sequence (DNA): TGCGCCAGCAGCTTAACAGGGACTGGAAACACCATATATTTT. This encodes CASSLTGTGNTIYF.